A selection of T cell receptor beta chains follows, all from one sample in a study of cytomegalovirus exposure and HLA in healthy donors. The method was immunoSEQ multiplex PCR; TCRdb's version includes in-frame clones alone and lacks a portion of them. Here the sample spans 95,000 to 100,000 clones, around 80% being singletons. Sequencing input: PBMCs. The receptors here all came from a woman aged 55-70 years in good health and CMV-seronegative. Both conserved end residues are part of each CDR3. Fields, in order: J gene, V gene, clone size, D gene, CDR3 protein, CDR3 DNA. A D gene is named only where the DNA matches it firmly. Clone size appears in some rows only: once, few, many, or a class for an expanded clone.

>TRBJ2-3|TRBV7-9|NA|TRBD1
CASSHPGQLTDTQYF
TGTGCCAGCAGCCACCCGGGACAGCTCACAGATACGCAGTATTTT
>TRBJ1-1|TRBV5-1|NA|TRBD1
CASSLAGTGTHTEAFF
TGCGCCAGCAGCTTGGCCGGGACAGGGACGCACACTGAAGCTTTCTTT
>TRBJ2-7|TRBV29-1|NA|NA
CSATVNYEQYF
TGCAGCGCGACAGTAAACTACGAGCAGTACTTC
>TRBJ1-4|TRBV6-6|NA|NA
CASSYEGRNEKLFF
TGTGCCAGCAGTTACGAAGGGAGGAATGAAAAACTGTTTTTT
>TRBJ2-2|TRBV7-6|NA|NA
CASSLSSTGELFF
TGTGCCAGCAGCTTATCGTCCACCGGGGAGCTGTTTTTT
>TRBJ2-7|TRBV19|NA|NA
CASRPAGYPSYEQYF
TGTGCCAGTAGGCCCGCAGGGTATCCGTCCTACGAGCAGTACTTC
>TRBJ1-1|TRBV6-5|few|NA
CASSYSGVGAGTEAFF
TGTGCCAGCAGTTACTCAGGTGTGGGGGCGGGTACTGAAGCTTTCTTT
>TRBJ1-2|TRBV15|NA|NA
CATSRDGLYTF
TGTGCCACCAGCAGAGATGGACTCTACACCTTC
>TRBJ2-7|TRBV6-6|NA|NA
CASSYSVQGPPYEQYF
TGTGCCAGCAGTTACTCGGTACAGGGCCCCCCCTACGAGCAGTACTTC
>TRBJ1-2|TRBV29-1|NA|NA
CSVKNQAYGYTF
TGCAGCGTTAAAAACCAAGCCTATGGCTACACCTTC
>TRBJ2-5|TRBV4-1|NA|TRBD2
CASSQEQGLAEETQYF
TGCGCCAGCAGCCAAGAACAGGGACTAGCGGAAGAGACCCAGTACTTC
>TRBJ2-1|TRBV7-2|NA|NA
CASSLATGSLTGYNEQFF
TGTGCCAGCAGCTTAGCGACGGGCTCCCTAACAGGCTACAATGAGCAGTTCTTC
>TRBJ2-5|TRBV6-1|NA|NA
CASSEEGGVSLGTQYF
TGTGCCAGCAGTGAGGAGGGAGGCGTCTCCCTAGGGACCCAGTACTTC
>TRBJ2-6|TRBV4-1|NA|TRBD1
CASSQVTGGSGANVLTF
TGCGCCAGCAGCCAGGTCACAGGGGGCTCTGGGGCCAACGTCCTGACTTTC
>TRBJ2-1|TRBV5-1|NA|NA
CASSLRHNSYNEQFF
TGCGCCAGCAGCTTGAGACATAACTCCTACAATGAGCAGTTCTTC
>TRBJ1-1|TRBV4-3|NA|TRBD1
CASSRRQGATEAFF
TGCGCCAGCAGCCGCAGACAGGGGGCCACTGAAGCTTTCTTT
>TRBJ2-7|TRBV13|NA|NA
CASSASGVPSYEQYF
TGTGCCAGCAGCGCCTCGGGGGTTCCCTCCTACGAGCAGTACTTC
>TRBJ2-3|TRBV7-2|NA|TRBD2
CASSPEASGEIDTQYF
TGTGCCAGCAGCCCCGAGGCTAGCGGGGAAATAGATACGCAGTATTTT
>TRBJ1-2|TRBV4-3|NA|NA
CASSQEGGVSSGYTF
TGCGCCAGCAGCCAAGAGGGGGGGGTTTCAAGTGGCTACACCTTC
>TRBJ2-5|TRBV27|NA|NA
CASRARGAQTQYF
TGTGCCAGCAGGGCCCGGGGGGCACAGACCCAGTACTTC
>TRBJ1-2|TRBV10-3|NA|TRBD1
CAIRGGTGLEGYTF
TGTGCCATCAGGGGCGGGACAGGGCTGGAAGGCTACACCTTC
>TRBJ1-1|TRBV19|NA|NA
CASGQLGNTEAFF
TGTGCCAGTGGACAGTTGGGGAACACTGAAGCTTTCTTT
>TRBJ1-2|TRBV29-1|NA|NA
CSVDLNYGYTF
TGCAGCGTTGACCTTAACTATGGCTACACCTTC
>TRBJ1-2|TRBV6-1|NA|TRBD1
CASSEPPDRGHGYTF
TGTGCCAGCAGTGAACCTCCGGACAGGGGACATGGCTACACCTTC
>TRBJ2-5|TRBV7-2|NA|NA
CASSRDYQETQYF
TGTGCCAGCAGCCGGGACTACCAAGAGACCCAGTACTTC
>TRBJ1-4|TRBV4-3|NA|TRBD1
CASSQALLQGAREKLFF
TGCGCCAGCAGCCAAGCCCTATTACAGGGGGCGAGGGAAAAACTGTTTTTT
>TRBJ1-6|TRBV6-6|few|NA
CASTSPGNNSPLHF
TGTGCCAGCACCTCCCCCGGGAATAATTCACCCCTCCACTTT
>TRBJ2-3|TRBV7-2|NA|TRBD1
CASRPTGRGDTQYF
TGTGCCAGCAGACCGACAGGGCGCGGCGATACGCAGTATTTT
>TRBJ1-1|TRBV6-5|NA|TRBD1
CASSGDRVVNTEAFF
TGTGCCAGCAGTGGGGACAGGGTGGTGAACACTGAAGCTTTCTTT
>TRBJ2-1|TRBV6-5|NA|NA
CASSYLDEQFF
TGTGCCAGCAGTTACCTCGATGAGCAGTTCTTC
>TRBJ1-4|TRBV7-2|NA|NA
CASSLGARGEKLFF
TGTGCCAGCAGCTTAGGGGCCAGGGGTGAAAAACTGTTTTTT
>TRBJ2-7|TRBV28|once|TRBD1
CASSLLPGQEGGFSF
TGTGCCAGCAGTTTACTACCGGGACAGGAGGGTGGGTTCTCCTTC
>TRBJ2-7|TRBV19|few|NA
CASSLALGAVYEQYF
TGTGCCAGTAGTTTAGCCTTGGGGGCTGTGTACGAGCAGTACTTC
>TRBJ2-1|TRBV2|NA|TRBD1
CASSKQGEGANEQFF
TGTGCCAGCAGCAAACAGGGCGAGGGGGCCAATGAGCAGTTCTTC
>TRBJ1-1|TRBV28|NA|NA
CASTIGVLNTEAFF
TGTGCCAGCACCATAGGGGTCTTGAACACTGAAGCTTTCTTT
>TRBJ2-1|TRBV28|NA|TRBD2
CASSLSGRDYNEQFF
TGTGCCAGCAGCCTAAGCGGGAGGGATTACAATGAGCAGTTCTTC
>TRBJ2-7|TRBV10-2|once|NA
CASSETREDEQYF
TGCGCCAGCAGTGAGACCAGGGAGGACGAGCAGTACTTC
>TRBJ1-5|TRBV19|NA|TRBD1
CASSISRDRVFQPQHF
TGTGCCAGTAGTATCAGCCGGGACAGGGTTTTTCAGCCCCAGCATTTT
>TRBJ1-5|TRBV6-6|NA|NA
CASSYGRQPQHF
TGTGCCAGCAGTTACGGGAGGCAGCCCCAGCATTTT
>TRBJ1-2|TRBV15|NA|TRBD1
CATSSDRDYGYTF
TGTGCCACCAGCTCCGACAGGGACTATGGCTACACCTTC
>TRBJ2-1|TRBV7-9|NA|TRBD2
CASSLFSGTSGRPDNEQFF
TGTGCCAGCAGCCTCTTTTCCGGGACTAGCGGGAGGCCAGACAATGAGCAGTTCTTC
>TRBJ2-1|TRBV28|NA|NA
CASSLGASFEQFF
TGTGCCAGCAGTTTAGGGGCGAGTTTTGAGCAGTTCTTC
>TRBJ2-5|TRBV5-8|NA|TRBD1
CASSSGTGGRETQYF
TGTGCCAGCAGCTCGGGGACAGGCGGTAGGGAGACCCAGTACTTC
>TRBJ1-1|TRBV18|NA|NA
CASSRNAGEAFF
TGTGCCAGCTCACGAAACGCAGGGGAAGCTTTCTTT
>TRBJ2-7|TRBV29-1|NA|NA
CSVARGSYEQYF
TGCAGCGTTGCTAGGGGCTCCTACGAGCAGTACTTC
>TRBJ2-1|TRBV7-9|once|NA
CASSLGAGAVLHNEQFF
TGTGCCAGCAGCCTGGGGGCGGGAGCGGTACTCCACAATGAGCAGTTCTTC
>TRBJ1-5|TRBV5-8|few|TRBD1
CASSLGTGSTSNQPQHF
TGTGCCAGCAGCTTGGGGACAGGAAGTACAAGCAATCAGCCCCAGCATTTT
>TRBJ1-3|TRBV27|few|NA
CASSFSSGNTIYF
TGTGCCAGCAGTTTTAGCTCTGGAAACACCATATATTTT
>TRBJ2-3|TRBV10-1|NA|TRBD1
CASSWDRLTDTQYF
TGCGCCAGCAGCTGGGACAGACTCACAGATACGCAGTATTTT
>TRBJ2-3|TRBV9|NA|NA
CASSVTSTDTQYF
TGTGCCAGCAGCGTGACTAGCACAGATACGCAGTATTTT
>TRBJ2-3|TRBV13|NA|TRBD2
CASSFDQREVVDTQYF
TGTGCCAGCAGCTTTGACCAGCGGGAGGTGGTAGATACGCAGTATTTT
>TRBJ2-2|TRBV18|NA|TRBD2
CASSPQGLANTGELFF
TGTGCCAGCTCACCACAAGGACTAGCGAACACCGGGGAGCTGTTTTTT
>TRBJ2-5|TRBV29-1|NA|NA
CSGKTAQETQYF
TGCAGCGGCAAGACAGCTCAAGAGACCCAGTACTTC
>TRBJ2-2|TRBV7-9|few|TRBD2
CASSSPREVGELFF
TGTGCCAGCAGCTCCCCCCGGGAGGTCGGGGAGCTGTTTTTT
>TRBJ2-2|TRBV2|NA|NA
CASSVWLVSFSGNTGELFF
TGTGCCAGCAGTGTATGGCTAGTCTCTTTTAGTGGGAACACCGGGGAGCTGTTTTTT